The sequence of this TCR beta chain was determined in a study of cytomegalovirus exposure and HLA in healthy donors. 13 Jbeta primers and 60 Vbeta primers were used for the PCR. Sequencing used immunoSEQ multiplex PCR; TCRdb keeps in-frame clones, though not all of them. In the table there are some 180,000 clones, 85% of which are singletons. A note on this clone: The target antigen is unknown.

Overall study results and limits: Productive rates of about 87% or about 30% were seen for most TCR beta V segments in an earlier analysis. Researchers reported in a later analysis that common viral pathogens appeared linked to several top clusters.

The sequencing sample was made of PBMCs. The receptor comes from a woman in her forties or fifties in good health and CMV-seronegative.

The CDR3 protein is CATHPREPHLYNEQFF. In DNA, the CDR3 is TGTGCCACCCATCCCCGGGAGCCCCACCTTTACAATGAGCAGTTCTTC. The chain combines TRBV28 with TRBJ2-1; tentative D call: TRBD2 (6 bases). With 10 bases removed from V and 4 bases from J, the gap between germline ends came to 23 bases. CDR1 and CDR2 (germline): MDHEN, SYDVKM. The CDR3 is 16 amino acids.